This TCR beta chain was documented in a study of blood T cells in healthy people across ages. Findings of the study overall: Higher diversity, along with more naive CD4+ cells, distinguished long-lived donors from aged donors. Naive T cell percentage strongly correlated with TCR beta diversity.

Alongside a J-beta primer mix, a sample-barcoded 5' primer served in a second PCR lasting about 7 to 12 cycles. A template-switch adaptor containing 12 random nucleotides labeled each cDNA molecule. TCRdb independently ran MiXCR on the 5' RACE reads; one entry per CDR3 protein. The data contain 700,000 to 800,000 distinct CDR3 sequences, roughly 44% of them singletons. V dropped 6 bases and J dropped 8; count of bases not matched to a gene: 11. There are 15 residues in the CDR3. A note on this clonotype: No antigen is known for it.

The chain employs TRBV12-3 or TRBV12-4 and TRBJ2-3; 10 bases map to TRBD1. Sequencing input: blood. This sequence was found in a woman aged 55 to 70 in good health. CDR3 in DNA: TGTGCCAGCAGCGACGACAGGGGGCGGACAATTACGCAGTATTTT. Translating it yields CASSDDRGRTITQYF.